The sequence of this T cell receptor (beta chain) was determined in a study of radiation and T cells in renal cell carcinoma. Points from the study as a whole: From baseline, blood top tumor clonotypes peaked at 2 weeks post-radiation.

The repertoire was sequenced with immunoSEQ multiplex PCR; TCRdb's copy has only in-frame clones and lacks some. The sample has about 76,000 clones, roughly nine tenths seen once; the top ten hold 5.5% to 7%. Time point given: blood 4 weeks post-SBRT, at nephrectomy. The treatment is: 15 Gy SBRT to primary tumor, nephrectomy 4 weeks later. Nephrectomy followed 15 Gy stereotactic body radiation by 4 weeks. The tumor was a clear cell renal cell carcinoma. On this clone: No antigen is known for it.

Germline CDR1 KGHSH, CDR2 LQKENI. The CDR3 is made up of 19 amino acids. V lost 4 bases and J 0 bases, leaving 19 bases between the germline ends. J is TRBJ2-6 and V is TRBV18; perhaps D is TRBD1 or TRBD2 (6 bases each). This clonotype originated in a woman between 70 and 85 years old with renal cell carcinoma. The material was blood, obtained from a patient whose treatment included radiotherapy and nephrectomy. The CDR3, as DNA: TGTGCCAGCTCACAGGACCTCGGTAGGGGGGCCTCTGGGGCCAACGTCCTGACTTTC. Translated: CASSQDLGRGASGANVLTF. The whole variable domain, filled in from reference TRBV18 and TRBJ2-6, reads NAGVMQNPRHLVRRRGQEARLRCSPMKGHSHVYWYRQLPEEGLKFMVYLQKENIIDESGMPKERFSAEFPKEGPSILRIQQVVRGDSAAYFCASSQDLGRGASGANVLTFGAGSRLTVL.